This T cell receptor (beta chain) was sequenced in a study of blood T cell repertoires in COVID-19. Whole-study context: Acute-phase and convalescent COVID-19 samples originated in the United States, Italy and Spain. T cells, B-cell-depleted T cells, or PBMCs provided the cDNA or gDNA that served as material.

Per the original data handling: Cell counts per sample came from amplifying reference gene primers. Using immunoSEQ multiplex PCR, the repertoire was profiled, and TCRdb retains in-frame clones only, with some absent. For V, J and clone size, that table is used; D and trimming come from the DNA. Found here are about 260,000 clones, around nine tenths of them singletons; the top ten hold roughly 9.8%. The ends were cut back, 5 bases at V and 9 bases at J, with 11 bases in the middle. The CDR3 runs 11 residues. Sequencing was performed on peripheral blood. This TCR came from a man aged 35 to 55 who had recovered from COVID-19. This chain links TRBV12-3 or TRBV12-4 with TRBJ2-7; TRBD1 is a possible D gene (6 bases). The CDR3 sequence is CASSDMTGQYF. The CDR3 DNA follows: TGTGCCAGCAGTGACATGACAGGGCAGTACTTC.